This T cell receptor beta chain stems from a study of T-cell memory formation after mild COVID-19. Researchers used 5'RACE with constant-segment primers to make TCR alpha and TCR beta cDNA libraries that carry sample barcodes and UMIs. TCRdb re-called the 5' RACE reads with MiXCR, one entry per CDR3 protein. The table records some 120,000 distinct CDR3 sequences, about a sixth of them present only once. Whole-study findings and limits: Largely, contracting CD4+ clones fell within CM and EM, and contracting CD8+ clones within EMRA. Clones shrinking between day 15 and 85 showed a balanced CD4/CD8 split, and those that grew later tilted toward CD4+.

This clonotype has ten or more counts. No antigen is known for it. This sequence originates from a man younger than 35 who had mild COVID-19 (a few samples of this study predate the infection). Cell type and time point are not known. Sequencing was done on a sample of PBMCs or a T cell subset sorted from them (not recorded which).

The CDR3 DNA is TGTGCCAGCAGTTTAAACGGAGTGGCAGATACGCAGTATTTT. This translates into CASSLNGVADTQYF. The rearrangement uses TRBV12-3 or TRBV12-4 and TRBJ2-3; D is undetermined. Trimming removed 2 bases from V and 4 bases from J, with 10 bases in between. CDR3 length: 14 amino acids.